The sequence of this T cell receptor beta chain was determined in a study of T cell changes during pregnancy in multiple sclerosis. CDR3 size: 15 residues. V gave up 6 bases and J gave up 2 bases, with 14 bases separating them. In germline, CDR1 is MDHEN, CDR2 SYDVKM. Libraries were prepared by immunoSEQ multiplex PCR; TCRdb keeps only in-frame clonotypes and omits some of them. The table has about 75,000 clones, about 93% seen once. Sequenced here: CD4+ T cells from peripheral blood mononuclear cells, sampled after pregnancy. This TCR was sampled from a female donor with multiple sclerosis, enrolled in a pregnancy study. The gene calls are TRBV28 and TRBJ1-3, with D possibly matching TRBD1 (5 bases). CDR3 nucleotide sequence: TGTGCCAGCAGCGGCAGGGAAAAGCCTGGAAACACCATATATTTT. Its protein is CASSGREKPGNTIYF.